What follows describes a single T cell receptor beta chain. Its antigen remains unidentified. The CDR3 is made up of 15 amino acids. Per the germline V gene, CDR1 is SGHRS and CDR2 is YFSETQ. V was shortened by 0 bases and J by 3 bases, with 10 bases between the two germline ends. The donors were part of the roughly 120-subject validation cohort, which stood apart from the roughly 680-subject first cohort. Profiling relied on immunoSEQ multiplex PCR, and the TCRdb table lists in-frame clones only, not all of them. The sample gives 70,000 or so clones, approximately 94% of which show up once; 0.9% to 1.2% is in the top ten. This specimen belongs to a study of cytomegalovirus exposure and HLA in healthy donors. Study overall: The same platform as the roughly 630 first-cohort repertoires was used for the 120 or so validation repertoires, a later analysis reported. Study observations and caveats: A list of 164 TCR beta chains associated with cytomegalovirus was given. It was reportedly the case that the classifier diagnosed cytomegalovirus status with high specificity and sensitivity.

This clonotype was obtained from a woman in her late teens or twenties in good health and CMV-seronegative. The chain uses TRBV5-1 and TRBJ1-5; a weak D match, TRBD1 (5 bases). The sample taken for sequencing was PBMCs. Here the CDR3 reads CASSLVGGFNQPQHF. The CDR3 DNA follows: TGCGCCAGCAGCTTGGTCGGGGGGTTCAATCAGCCCCAGCATTTT.